This T cell receptor beta chain was found in a study of early T cells in non-severe SARS-CoV-2 infection. Points from the study as a whole: Reliance on VDJdb matching favored anti-spike CD8 responses; private and CD4 specificities were missed.

This clonotype has ten or more counts. What it binds is unknown. This CDR3 has 12 residues. The ends were cut back, 3 bases at V and 3 bases at J, with 9 bases in the middle. Germline V CDR1 and CDR2: DFQATT, SNEGSKA (reference sequence). Molecules of cDNA were individually given unique molecular identifiers that were attached to them. One entry per CDR3 protein results from TCRdb running MiXCR on the 5' RACE reads. The sample has 90,000 to 130,000 distinct CDR3 sequences, 10% to 15% seen once. The specimen comprised whole blood, sampled at baseline. V usage is TRBV20-1 and J usage is TRBJ2-7; unclear D gene. The clonotype originates from an adult who was a healthcare worker with PCR-confirmed SARS-CoV-2 infection or an uninfected control (not recorded which). CDR3 DNA: TGCAGTGCTAGGAACAGTTACTACGAGCAGTACTTC. Translation: CSARNSYYEQYF.